This paragraph covers one T cell receptor (beta chain) sequence. In the original processing: Scientists estimated how many nucleated cells there were by amplifying reference gene primers. TCRdb's copy holds only in-frame clones and misses some; the assay was immunoSEQ multiplex PCR. Clone size and V and J calls were adopted from that table, with D and trimming inferred from the DNA. This table holds 55,000 or so clones, 90% found once. Germline values: CDR1 GTSNPN, CDR2 SVGIG (reference sequence). The CDR3 is made up of 12 amino acids. V was shortened by 3 bases and J by 2 bases, with 7 bases between the two germline ends. The data belong to a study of blood T cell repertoires in COVID-19. Study context: Samples of COVID-19 (acute and convalescent) were obtained from the United States, Italy and Spain. T cells, B-cell-depleted T cells, or PBMCs provided the cDNA or gDNA that served as material.

The TCR was taken from a man aged 35 to 55 with acute or convalescent COVID-19. The sequencing sample was made of peripheral blood. J is TRBJ1-2 and V is TRBV30; D is unresolved. Here the CDR3 DNA reads TGTGCCTGGAGGGGCTCCAACTATGGCTACACCTTC. As protein: CAWRGSNYGYTF.